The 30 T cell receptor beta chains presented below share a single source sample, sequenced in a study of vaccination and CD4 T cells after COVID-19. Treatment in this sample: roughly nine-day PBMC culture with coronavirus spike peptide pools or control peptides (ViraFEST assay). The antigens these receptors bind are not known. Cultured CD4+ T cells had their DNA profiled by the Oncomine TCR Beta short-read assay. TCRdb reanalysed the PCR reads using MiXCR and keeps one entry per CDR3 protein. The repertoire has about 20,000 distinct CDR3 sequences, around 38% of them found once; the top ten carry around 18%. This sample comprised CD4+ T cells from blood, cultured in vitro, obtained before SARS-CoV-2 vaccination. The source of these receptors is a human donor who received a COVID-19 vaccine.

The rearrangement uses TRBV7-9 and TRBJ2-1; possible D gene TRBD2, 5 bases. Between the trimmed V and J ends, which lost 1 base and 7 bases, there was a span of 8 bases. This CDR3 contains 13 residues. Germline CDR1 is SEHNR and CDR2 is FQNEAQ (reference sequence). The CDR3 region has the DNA TGTGCCAGCAGCTTAGACGGAGGAAATGAGCAGTTCTTC. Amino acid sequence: CASSLDGGNEQFF. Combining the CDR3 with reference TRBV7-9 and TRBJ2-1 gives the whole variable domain DTGVSQNPRHKITKRGQNVTFRCDPISEHNRLYWYRQTLGQGPEFLTYFQNEAQLEKSRLLSDRFSAERPKGSFSTLEIQRTEQGDSAMYLCASSLDGGNEQFFGPGTRLTVL.

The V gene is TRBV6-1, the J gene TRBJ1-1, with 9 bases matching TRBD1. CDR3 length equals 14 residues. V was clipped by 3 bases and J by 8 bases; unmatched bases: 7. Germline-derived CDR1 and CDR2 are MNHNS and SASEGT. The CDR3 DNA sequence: TGTGCCAGCAGTGAGGGACAGGGTATTCGGGAAGCTTTCTTT. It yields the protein CASSEGQGIREAFF.

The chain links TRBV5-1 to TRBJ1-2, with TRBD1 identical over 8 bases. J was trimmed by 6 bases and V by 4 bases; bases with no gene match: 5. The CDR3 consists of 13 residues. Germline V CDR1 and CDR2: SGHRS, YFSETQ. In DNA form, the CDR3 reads TGCGCCAGCAGCCCACAGGGGGTTAATGGCTACACCTTC. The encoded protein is CASSPQGVNGYTF.

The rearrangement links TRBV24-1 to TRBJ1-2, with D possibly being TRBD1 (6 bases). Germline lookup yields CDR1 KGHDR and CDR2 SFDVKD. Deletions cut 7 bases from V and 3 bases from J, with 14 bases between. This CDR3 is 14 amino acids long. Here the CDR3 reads CATSGRGLDYGYTF. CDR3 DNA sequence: TGTGCCACCAGCGGTCGGGGGCTCGACTATGGCTACACCTTC.

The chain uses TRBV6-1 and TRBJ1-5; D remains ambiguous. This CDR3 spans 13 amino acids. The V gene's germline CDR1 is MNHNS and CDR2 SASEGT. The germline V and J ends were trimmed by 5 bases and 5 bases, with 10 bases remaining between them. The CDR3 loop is CASSQTWDQPQHF. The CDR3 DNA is TGTGCCAGCAGTCAGACTTGGGATCAGCCCCAGCATTTT.

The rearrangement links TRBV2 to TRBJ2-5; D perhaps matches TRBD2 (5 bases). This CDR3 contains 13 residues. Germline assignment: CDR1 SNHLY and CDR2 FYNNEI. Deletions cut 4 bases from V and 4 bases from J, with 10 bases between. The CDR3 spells CASSAGIGETQYF. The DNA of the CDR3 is TGTGCCAGCAGTGCGGGGATTGGAGAGACCCAGTACTTC. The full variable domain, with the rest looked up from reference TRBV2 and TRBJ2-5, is EPEVTQTPSHQVTQMGQEVILRCVPISNHLYFYWYRQILGQKVEFLVSFYNNEISEKSEIFDDQFSVERPDGSNFTLKIRSTKLEDSAMYFCASSAGIGETQYFGPGTRLLVL.

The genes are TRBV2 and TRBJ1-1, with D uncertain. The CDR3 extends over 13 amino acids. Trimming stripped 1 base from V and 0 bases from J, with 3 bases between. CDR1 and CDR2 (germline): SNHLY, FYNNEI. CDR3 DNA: TGTGCCAGCAGTGAAGAGGTGAACACTGAAGCTTTCTTT. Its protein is CASSEEVNTEAFF.

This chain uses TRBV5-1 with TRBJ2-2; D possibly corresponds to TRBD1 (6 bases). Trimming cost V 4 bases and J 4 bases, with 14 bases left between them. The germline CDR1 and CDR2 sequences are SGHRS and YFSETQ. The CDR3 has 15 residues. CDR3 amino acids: CASSTGGLSTGELFF. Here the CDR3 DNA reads TGCGCCAGCAGCACTGGGGGCCTGTCCACCGGGGAGCTGTTTTTT.

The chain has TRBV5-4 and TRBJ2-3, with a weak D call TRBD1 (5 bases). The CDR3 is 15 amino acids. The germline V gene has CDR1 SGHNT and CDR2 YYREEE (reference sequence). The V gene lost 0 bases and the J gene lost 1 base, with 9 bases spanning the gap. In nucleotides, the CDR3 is TGTGCCAGCAGCTTGGTGTGGGGCGGCACAGATACGCAGTATTTT. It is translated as CASSLVWGGTDTQYF.

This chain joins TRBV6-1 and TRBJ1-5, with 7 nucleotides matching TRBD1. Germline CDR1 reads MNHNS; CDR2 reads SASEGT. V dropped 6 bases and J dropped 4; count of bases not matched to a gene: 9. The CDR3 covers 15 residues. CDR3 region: CASRLGGQLNQPQHF. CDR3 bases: TGTGCCAGCAGGCTAGGGGGACAGCTAAATCAGCCCCAGCATTTT.

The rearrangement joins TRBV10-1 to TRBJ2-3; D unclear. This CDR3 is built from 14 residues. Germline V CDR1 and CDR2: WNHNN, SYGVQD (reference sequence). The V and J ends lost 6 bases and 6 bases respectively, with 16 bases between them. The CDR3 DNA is TGCGCCAGCAGCAGACTTCTCCGCCGGGATACGCAGTATTTT. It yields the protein CASSRLLRRDTQYF.

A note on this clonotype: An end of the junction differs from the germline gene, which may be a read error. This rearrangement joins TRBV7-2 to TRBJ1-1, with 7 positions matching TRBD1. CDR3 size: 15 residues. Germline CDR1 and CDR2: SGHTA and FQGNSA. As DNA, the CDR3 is TGCGCCAGCAGCCGCGAGACAGGGTCGGGCACTGAAGCTTTCTTT. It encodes CASSRETGSGTEAFF. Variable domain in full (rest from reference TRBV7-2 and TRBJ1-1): GAGVSQSPSNKVTEKGKDVELRCDPISGHTALYWYRQSLGQGLEFLIYFQGNSAPDKSGLPSDRFSAERTGGSVSTLTIQRTQQEDSAVYLCASSRETGSGTEAFFGQGTRLTVV.

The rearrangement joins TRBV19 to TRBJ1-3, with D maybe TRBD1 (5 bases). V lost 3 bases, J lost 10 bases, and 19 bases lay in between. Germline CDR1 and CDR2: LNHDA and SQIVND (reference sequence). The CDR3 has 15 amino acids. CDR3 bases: TGTGCCAGTAGTATTACGGGACCCGTCCGAGGAACCATATATTTT. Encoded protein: CASSITGPVRGTIYF.

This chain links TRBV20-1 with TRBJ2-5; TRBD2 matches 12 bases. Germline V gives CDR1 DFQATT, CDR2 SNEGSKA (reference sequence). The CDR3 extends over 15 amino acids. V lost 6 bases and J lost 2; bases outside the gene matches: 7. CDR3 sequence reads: CSAPWTSGDQETQYF. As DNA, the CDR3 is TGCAGTGCACCCTGGACTAGCGGGGATCAAGAGACCCAGTACTTC.

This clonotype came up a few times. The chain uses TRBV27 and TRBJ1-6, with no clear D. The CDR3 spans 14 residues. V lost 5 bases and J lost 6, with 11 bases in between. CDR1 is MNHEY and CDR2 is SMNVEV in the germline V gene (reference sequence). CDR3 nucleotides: TGTGCCAGCAGTCTACAGAGAGTTAATTCACCCCTCCACTTT. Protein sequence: CASSLQRVNSPLHF.

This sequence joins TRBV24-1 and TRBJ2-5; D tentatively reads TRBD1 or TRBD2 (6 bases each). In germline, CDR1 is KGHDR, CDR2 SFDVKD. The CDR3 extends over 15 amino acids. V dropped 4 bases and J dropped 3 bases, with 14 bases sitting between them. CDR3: CATSDPRGQEETQYF. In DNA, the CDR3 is TGTGCCACCAGTGACCCCCGGGGGCAGGAAGAGACCCAGTACTTC.

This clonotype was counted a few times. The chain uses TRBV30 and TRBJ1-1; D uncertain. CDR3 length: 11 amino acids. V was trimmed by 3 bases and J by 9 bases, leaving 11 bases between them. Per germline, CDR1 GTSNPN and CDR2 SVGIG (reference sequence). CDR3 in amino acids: CAWSKAKQAFF. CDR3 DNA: TGTGCCTGGAGCAAAGCGAAACAAGCTTTCTTT.

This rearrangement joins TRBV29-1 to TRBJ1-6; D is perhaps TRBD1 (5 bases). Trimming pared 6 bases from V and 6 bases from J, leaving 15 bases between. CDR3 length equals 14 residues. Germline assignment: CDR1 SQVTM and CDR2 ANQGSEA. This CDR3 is CSVKAGTGNSPLHF. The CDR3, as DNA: TGCAGCGTCAAGGCCGGGACGGGTAATTCACCCCTCCACTTT. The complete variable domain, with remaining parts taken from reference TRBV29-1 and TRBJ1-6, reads SAVISQKPSRDICQRGTSLTIQCQVDSQVTMMFWYRQQPGQSLTLIATANQGSEATYESGFVIDKFPISRPNLTFSTLTVSNMSPEDSSIYLCSVKAGTGNSPLHFGNGTRLTVT.

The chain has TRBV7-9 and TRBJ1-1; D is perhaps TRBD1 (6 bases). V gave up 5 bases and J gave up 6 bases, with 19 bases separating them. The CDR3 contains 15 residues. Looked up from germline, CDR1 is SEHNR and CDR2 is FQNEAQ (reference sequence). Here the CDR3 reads CASSPLRGGFPEAFF. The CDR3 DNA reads TGTGCCAGCAGCCCGCTTAGGGGGGGTTTCCCTGAAGCTTTCTTT.

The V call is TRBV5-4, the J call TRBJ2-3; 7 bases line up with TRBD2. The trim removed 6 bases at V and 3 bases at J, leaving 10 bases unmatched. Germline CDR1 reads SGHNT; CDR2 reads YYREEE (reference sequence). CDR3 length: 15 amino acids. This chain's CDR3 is CASKFRLAETDTQYF. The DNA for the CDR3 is TGTGCCAGCAAGTTCAGGCTAGCGGAAACAGATACGCAGTATTTT.

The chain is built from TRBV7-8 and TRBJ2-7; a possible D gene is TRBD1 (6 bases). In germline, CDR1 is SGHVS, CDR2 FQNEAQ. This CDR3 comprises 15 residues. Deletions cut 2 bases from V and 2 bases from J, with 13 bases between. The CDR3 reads CASSLPRGFTYEQYF. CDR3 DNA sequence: TGTGCCAGCAGCTTACCCAGGGGCTTCACCTACGAGCAGTACTTC.

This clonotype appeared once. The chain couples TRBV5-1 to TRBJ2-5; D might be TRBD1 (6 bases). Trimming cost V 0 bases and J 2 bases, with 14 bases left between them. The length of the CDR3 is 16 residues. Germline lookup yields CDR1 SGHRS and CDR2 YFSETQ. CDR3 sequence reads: CASSLVYTGNQETQYF. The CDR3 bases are TGCGCCAGCAGCTTGGTATACACAGGGAATCAAGAGACCCAGTACTTC.

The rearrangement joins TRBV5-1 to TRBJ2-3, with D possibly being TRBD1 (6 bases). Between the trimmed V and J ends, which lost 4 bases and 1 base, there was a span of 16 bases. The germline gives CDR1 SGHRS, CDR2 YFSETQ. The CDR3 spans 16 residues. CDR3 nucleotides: TGCGCCAGCAGCGCCAGGGGCCTCCGGGGCACAGATACGCAGTATTTT. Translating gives CASSARGLRGTDTQYF.

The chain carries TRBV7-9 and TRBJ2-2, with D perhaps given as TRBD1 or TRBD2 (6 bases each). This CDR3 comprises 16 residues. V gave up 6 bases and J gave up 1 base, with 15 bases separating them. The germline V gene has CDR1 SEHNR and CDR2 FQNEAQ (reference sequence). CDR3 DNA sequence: TGTGCCAGCAGACCCAAGGGGGGAATGAACACCGGGGAGCTGTTTTTT. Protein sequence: CASRPKGGMNTGELFF.

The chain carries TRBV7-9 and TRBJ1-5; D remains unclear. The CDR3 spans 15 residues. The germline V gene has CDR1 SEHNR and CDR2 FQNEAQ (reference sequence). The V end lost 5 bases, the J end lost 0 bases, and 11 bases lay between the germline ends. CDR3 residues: CASSRGTDSNQPQHF. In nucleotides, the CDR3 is TGTGCCAGCAGCCGGGGAACGGATAGCAATCAGCCCCAGCATTTT.

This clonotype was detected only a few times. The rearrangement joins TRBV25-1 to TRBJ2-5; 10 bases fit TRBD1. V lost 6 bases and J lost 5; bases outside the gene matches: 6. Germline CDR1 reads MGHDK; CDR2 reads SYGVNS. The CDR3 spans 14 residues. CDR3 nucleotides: TGTGCCAGCAGCCGGACAGGGGGTTCGGAGACCCAGTACTTC. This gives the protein CASSRTGGSETQYF.

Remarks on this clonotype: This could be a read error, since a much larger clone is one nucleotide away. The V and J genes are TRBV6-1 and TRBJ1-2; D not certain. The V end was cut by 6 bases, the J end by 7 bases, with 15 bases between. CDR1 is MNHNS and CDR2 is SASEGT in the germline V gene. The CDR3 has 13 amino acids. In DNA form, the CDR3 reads TGTGCCAGCAGCGAACGCTCGTGGGGTGGCTACACCTTC. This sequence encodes CASSERSWGGYTF.

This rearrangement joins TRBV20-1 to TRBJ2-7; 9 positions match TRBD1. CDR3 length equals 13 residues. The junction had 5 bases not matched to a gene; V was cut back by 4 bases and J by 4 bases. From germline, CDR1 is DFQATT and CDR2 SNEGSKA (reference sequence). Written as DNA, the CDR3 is TGCAGTGCTAACAGGGGGCGGTTTTACGAGCAGTACTTC. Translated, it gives CSANRGRFYEQYF.

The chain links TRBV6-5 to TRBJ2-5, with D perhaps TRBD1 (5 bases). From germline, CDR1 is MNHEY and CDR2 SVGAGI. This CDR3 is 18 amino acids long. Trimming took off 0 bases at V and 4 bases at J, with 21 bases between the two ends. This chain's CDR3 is CASSYSSISDSVRETQYF. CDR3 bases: TGTGCCAGCAGTTACTCGTCCATCTCTGACAGCGTCCGAGAGACCCAGTACTTC.

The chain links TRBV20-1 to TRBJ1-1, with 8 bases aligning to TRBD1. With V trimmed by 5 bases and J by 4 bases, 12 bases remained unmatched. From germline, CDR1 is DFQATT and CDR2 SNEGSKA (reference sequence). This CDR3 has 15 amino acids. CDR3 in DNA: TGCAGTGCTGACTATACTACAGGGGGTGGCACTGAAGCTTTCTTT. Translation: CSADYTTGGGTEAFF.